This entry lists 26 T cell receptor beta chains sequenced from one sample in a study of CD8 T cells in ankylosing spondylitis. TCRdb analysed the 5' RACE reads with MiXCR anew, one entry per CDR3 protein. The table lists around 27,000 distinct CDR3 sequences, under 3% of them singletons, with 6% to 8% in the top ten. Sequences were obtained from blood, either unsorted or a sorted T cell fraction (not recorded which). These receptors all stem from a female donor with ankylosing spondylitis or in good health (not recorded which).

This clonotype was recorded many times. The chain recombines TRBV9 with TRBJ2-7; maybe TRBD1 (6 bases). V lost 3 bases to trimming and J lost 6 bases, with 13 bases between them. Per germline, CDR1 SGDLS and CDR2 YYNGEE. This CDR3 spans 13 amino acids. For the CDR3, the DNA is TGTGCCAGCAGCGCCTTTACAGGGTCCGAGCAGTACTTC. It codes for CASSAFTGSEQYF.

This clonotype has ten or more counts. The chain combines TRBV9 with TRBJ2-2, with D uncertain. V was clipped by 3 bases and J by 7 bases, with 16 bases between them. From germline, CDR1 is SGDLS and CDR2 YYNGEE. The CDR3 runs 15 residues. In nucleotides, the CDR3 is TGTGCCAGCAGCGCCCGAGAGGTTGCAGTCGGGGAGCTGTTTTTT. Its translation: CASSAREVAVGELFF.

This clonotype came up many times. The chain combines TRBV9 with TRBJ2-5; D gene uncertain. Trimming pared 0 bases from V and 1 base from J, leaving 16 bases between. The V gene's germline CDR1 is SGDLS and CDR2 YYNGEE. This CDR3 is built from 17 residues. The CDR3 nucleotides are TGTGCCAGCAGCGTAGGGGGTAGATTGGGCCCCCAAGAGACCCAGTACTTC. Translation gives CASSVGGRLGPQETQYF.

In its sample, this clonotype was seen many times. The gene calls are TRBV9 and TRBJ2-5; no firm D call. The CDR3 is 11 amino acids. CDR1 is SGDLS and CDR2 is YYNGEE in the germline V gene. The ends were cut back, 3 bases at V and 7 bases at J, with 7 bases in the middle. The CDR3, as DNA: TGTGCCAGCAGCGGCGGTGGGACCCAGTACTTC. Its translation is CASSGGGTQYF.

This clonotype was observed at least ten times. This chain joins TRBV9 and TRBJ1-6, with D uncertain. V dropped 0 bases and J dropped 5 bases, with 15 bases sitting between them. The CDR3 extends over 17 amino acids. Germline lookup yields CDR1 SGDLS and CDR2 YYNGEE. The CDR3 sequence is CASSVAPWGGDNSPLHF. Here the CDR3 DNA reads TGTGCCAGCAGCGTAGCCCCTTGGGGAGGCGATAATTCACCCCTCCACTTT. The full variable domain, in which reference TRBV9 and TRBJ1-6 provide the parts outside the CDR3, is DSGVTQTPKHLITATGQRVTLRCSPRSGDLSVYWYQQSLDQGLQFLIQYYNGEERAKGNILERFSAQQFPDLHSELNLSSLELGDSALYFCASSVAPWGGDNSPLHFGNGTRLTVT.

This clonotype was counted at least ten times. The J gene is TRBJ2-1, the V gene TRBV9; possibly TRBD1 or TRBD2 for D (8 bases each). This CDR3 is built from 16 residues. Germline-derived CDR1 and CDR2 are SGDLS and YYNGEE. V dropped 3 bases and J dropped 7 bases, with 20 bases sitting between them. CDR3 DNA sequence: TGTGCCAGCAGCGCCGGGGGGGCAGGGGGCAGGAATGAGCAGTTCTTC. It yields the protein CASSAGGAGGRNEQFF.

The sample holds many counts of this clonotype. V and J are TRBV9 and TRBJ2-3; D may be TRBD2 (6 bases). The germline V and J ends were trimmed by 0 bases and 2 bases, with 13 bases remaining between them. Germline CDR1 is SGDLS and CDR2 is YYNGEE. This CDR3 has 16 residues. CDR3 residues: CASSVGGGKYTDTQYF. CDR3 DNA: TGTGCCAGCAGCGTAGGCGGCGGGAAATACACAGATACGCAGTATTTT.

This clonotype appeared many times. The chain combines TRBV9 with TRBJ1-5; unclear D gene. Germline V CDR1 and CDR2: SGDLS, YYNGEE. The CDR3 contains 14 residues. V gave up 0 bases and J gave up 0 bases, with 4 bases separating them. The CDR3 DNA follows: TGTGCCAGCAGCGTAGGGGGTAGCAATCAGCCCCAGCATTTT. This codes for CASSVGGSNQPQHF.

This clonotype was counted at least ten times. The chain recombines TRBV9 with TRBJ2-3; TRBD2 matches 7 bases. The trim removed 4 bases at V and 4 bases at J, leaving 12 bases unmatched. CDR3 length equals 16 residues. CDR1 is SGDLS, CDR2 YYNGEE, per germline. The CDR3 here is CASSLNGQGGADTQYF. The CDR3 DNA follows: TGTGCCAGCAGCCTCAACGGGCAGGGAGGGGCAGATACGCAGTATTTT.

This clonotype came up many times. The V gene is TRBV9, the J gene TRBJ2-2, with D possibly TRBD2 on 6 matching bases. Germline assignment: CDR1 SGDLS and CDR2 YYNGEE. Between the trimmed V and J ends, which lost 5 bases and 0 bases, there was a span of 14 bases. This CDR3 comprises 16 residues. Written as DNA, the CDR3 is TGTGCCAGCAGTGGGGTGGCGGGGACGAACACCGGGGAGCTGTTTTTT. Amino acids: CASSGVAGTNTGELFF.

This clonotype came up many times. The chain is built from TRBV9 and TRBJ2-1, with TRBD2 as a possible D gene (6 bases). Between the trimmed V and J ends, which lost 0 bases and 7 bases, there was a span of 14 bases. Germline CDR1 is SGDLS and CDR2 is YYNGEE. CDR3 length equals 15 residues. The CDR3 reads CASSVGPFGGNEQFF. As DNA, the CDR3 is TGTGCCAGCAGCGTAGGTCCCTTTGGGGGGAATGAGCAGTTCTTC.

The sample holds a few counts of this clonotype. The V call is TRBV9, the J call TRBJ2-2; TRBD2 is a possible D gene (6 bases). CDR3 length equals 17 residues. Trimming removed 0 bases at V and 3 bases at J, with 15 bases between. Germline V gene lookup returns CDR1 SGDLS and CDR2 YYNGEE. Written as DNA, the CDR3 is TGTGCCAGCAGCGTAGAGGGACTCGTGCGGTACACCGGGGAGCTGTTTTTT. The encoded protein is CASSVEGLVRYTGELFF.

This clonotype was seen at least ten times. The chain uses TRBV9 and TRBJ1-5; D uncertain. This CDR3 is built from 14 residues. Trimming took 2 bases from V and 0 from J, leaving 6 bases between them. Germline V CDR1 and CDR2: SGDLS, YYNGEE. CDR3 protein: CASSVSGSNQPQHF. The CDR3 DNA follows: TGTGCCAGCAGCGTTTCAGGTAGCAATCAGCCCCAGCATTTT.

Many counts were recorded for this clonotype. This sequence joins TRBV9 and TRBJ2-1; D is unclear. The V gene's germline CDR1 is SGDLS and CDR2 YYNGEE. The CDR3 runs 17 residues. Trimming left V 0 bases short and J 4 bases short, with 17 bases between. CDR3 protein: CASSVGHKGNSYNEQFF. The CDR3 bases are TGTGCCAGCAGCGTAGGGCACAAAGGTAACAGTTACAATGAGCAGTTCTTC.

The table lists this clonotype with many counts. The chain recombines TRBV9 with TRBJ2-7; D gene ambiguous. Germline V gene lookup returns CDR1 SGDLS and CDR2 YYNGEE. V gave up 2 bases and J gave up 0 bases, with 12 bases separating them. There are 15 residues in the CDR3. CDR3 DNA: TGTGCCAGCAGCGTTGGGTTACCGAGCTCCTACGAGCAGTACTTC. This translates into CASSVGLPSSYEQYF.

At least ten counts were recorded for this clonotype. This sequence joins TRBV9 and TRBJ1-6; no definite D call. V dropped 0 bases and J dropped 2 bases, with 12 bases sitting between them. Germline CDR1 SGDLS, CDR2 YYNGEE. The CDR3 length is 17 residues. The DNA of the CDR3 is TGTGCCAGCAGCGTAGGGGGATCCCAGGCCTATAATTCACCCCTCCACTTT. The encoded protein is CASSVGGSQAYNSPLHF.

By sample share, this clonotype is medium-sized (0.01 to 0.1%). The chain uses TRBV9 and TRBJ2-1, with 10 bases lining up with TRBD2. Germline V gene lookup returns CDR1 SGDLS and CDR2 YYNGEE. Trimming at V came to 0 bases and at J to 11 bases, leaving 5 bases not matched to a gene. CDR3 size: 14 residues. CDR3 protein: CASSVGGTSVKQFF. The CDR3 nucleotides read TGTGCCAGCAGCGTAGGGGGGACTAGCGTTAAGCAGTTCTTC.

This clonotype showed up many times. This rearrangement joins TRBV9 to TRBJ2-3, with 11 bases that match TRBD2. The trim removed 0 bases at V and 4 bases at J, leaving 1 base unmatched. CDR1 is SGDLS, CDR2 YYNGEE, per germline. The CDR3 loop spans 15 amino acids. The CDR3 reads CASSVVSGGADTQYF. The CDR3 DNA reads TGTGCCAGCAGCGTAGTTAGCGGGGGGGCAGATACGCAGTATTTT.

This clonotype was found many times. The rearrangement uses TRBV9 and TRBJ2-2, with 11 bases fitting TRBD1. Germline loops: CDR1 SGDLS, CDR2 YYNGEE. Unmatched junction bases numbered 5, after V lost 4 bases and J lost 6 bases. The CDR3 length is 15 residues. The CDR3 DNA follows: TGTGCCAGCAGCCTTGGGACAGGGGGTCCCGGGGAGCTGTTTTTT. Translated, it gives CASSLGTGGPGELFF.

At least ten counts were recorded for this clonotype. The rearrangement joins TRBV9 to TRBJ2-7; TRBD2 is a possible D gene (6 bases). Per germline, CDR1 SGDLS and CDR2 YYNGEE. Trimming took 0 bases from V and 2 from J, leaving 12 bases between them. The CDR3 runs 15 residues. The CDR3 DNA follows: TGTGCCAGCAGCGTAGGCCCGGGACTTACCTACGAGCAGTACTTC. Protein product: CASSVGPGLTYEQYF.

This clonotype was observed many times. The chain joins TRBV9 to TRBJ2-5; the match to TRBD2 covers 10 bases. The CDR3 runs to 15 residues. The V gene's germline CDR1 is SGDLS and CDR2 YYNGEE. With V trimmed by 1 base and J by 2 bases, 2 bases remained unmatched. CDR3 in amino acids: CASSVSAGGQETQYF. DNA for the CDR3: TGTGCCAGCAGCGTATCAGCGGGGGGGCAAGAGACCCAGTACTTC.

The sample holds a few counts of this clonotype. The chain uses TRBV9 and TRBJ1-6, with D perhaps matching TRBD1 (6 bases). V lost 0 bases and J 8 bases, leaving 15 bases between the germline ends. CDR3 length: 16 residues. Germline CDR1 reads SGDLS; CDR2 reads YYNGEE. The CDR3 DNA follows: TGTGCCAGCAGCGTAGAACCGGGACACGCTTATTCACCCCTCCACTTT. This gives the protein CASSVEPGHAYSPLHF.

The sample holds many counts of this clonotype. The chain combines TRBV9 with TRBJ2-1, with 10 positions matching TRBD2. Unmatched junction bases numbered 7, after V lost 4 bases and J lost 3 bases. The germline V gene has CDR1 SGDLS and CDR2 YYNGEE. The CDR3 is made up of 16 amino acids. CDR3 in amino acids: CASSKSGRAVYNEQFF. CDR3 DNA sequence: TGTGCCAGCAGCAAAAGCGGGAGGGCCGTCTACAATGAGCAGTTCTTC.

There are many counts of this clonotype. The V gene is TRBV9, the J gene TRBJ2-2; 8 bases are a match to TRBD1. The germline CDR1 and CDR2 sequences are SGDLS and YYNGEE. The V segment lost 4 bases and the J segment 0 bases; nucleotides outside the gene matches: 2. The CDR3 sequence is 15 residues long. This CDR3 reads CASSPGQANTGELFF. The CDR3 bases are TGTGCCAGCAGCCCGGGACAGGCGAACACCGGGGAGCTGTTTTTT.

This clonotype has a count of ten or more. The rearrangement joins TRBV9 to TRBJ1-4; D is possibly TRBD1 (5 bases). Germline V lookup: CDR1 SGDLS, CDR2 YYNGEE. The CDR3 spans 14 residues. V shed 3 bases and J shed 4 bases, with 10 bases lying between them. CDR3 in amino acids: CASSEYGGNEKLFF. The CDR3 DNA follows: TGTGCCAGCAGCGAGTATGGGGGTAATGAAAAACTGTTTTTT.

This clonotype was seen repeatedly, ten times or more. V and J are TRBV9 and TRBJ2-1, with D perhaps being TRBD1 or TRBD2 (6 bases each). Germline CDR1 is SGDLS and CDR2 is YYNGEE. The CDR3 is 15 residues long. The V end was cut by 2 bases, the J end by 7 bases, with 16 bases between. The CDR3 DNA sequence: TGTGCCAGCAGCGTGGGGGGCCTTACGTTTAATGAGCAGTTCTTC. Translated, it gives CASSVGGLTFNEQFF.